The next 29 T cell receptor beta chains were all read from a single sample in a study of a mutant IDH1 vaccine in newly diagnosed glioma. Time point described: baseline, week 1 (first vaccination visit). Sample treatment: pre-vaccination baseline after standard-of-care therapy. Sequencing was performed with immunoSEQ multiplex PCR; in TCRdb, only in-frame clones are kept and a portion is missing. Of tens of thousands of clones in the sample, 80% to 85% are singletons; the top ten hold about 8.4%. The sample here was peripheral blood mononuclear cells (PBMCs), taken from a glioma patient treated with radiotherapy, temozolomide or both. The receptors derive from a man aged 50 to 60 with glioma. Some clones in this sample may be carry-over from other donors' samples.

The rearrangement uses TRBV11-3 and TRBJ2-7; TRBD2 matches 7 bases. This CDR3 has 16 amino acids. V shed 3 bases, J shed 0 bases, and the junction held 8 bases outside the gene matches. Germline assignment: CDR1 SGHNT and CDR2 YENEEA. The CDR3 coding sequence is TGTGCCAGCAGCTTCAGTTGGGGGGGGAACTCCTACGAGCAGTACTTC. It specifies CASSFSWGGNSYEQYF.

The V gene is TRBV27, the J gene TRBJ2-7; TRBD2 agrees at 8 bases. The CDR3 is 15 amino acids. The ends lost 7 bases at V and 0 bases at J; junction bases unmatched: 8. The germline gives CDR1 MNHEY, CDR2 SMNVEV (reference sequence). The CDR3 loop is CASNLAGGDSYEQYF. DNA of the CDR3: TGTGCCAGCAACCTAGCGGGCGGGGACTCCTACGAGCAGTACTTC.

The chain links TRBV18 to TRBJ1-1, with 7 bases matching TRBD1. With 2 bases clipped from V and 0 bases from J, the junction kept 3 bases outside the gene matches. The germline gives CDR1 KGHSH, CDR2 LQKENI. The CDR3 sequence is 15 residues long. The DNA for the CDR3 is TGTGCCAGCTCACCAAGACAGGGAGTGAACACTGAAGCTTTCTTT. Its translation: CASSPRQGVNTEAFF.

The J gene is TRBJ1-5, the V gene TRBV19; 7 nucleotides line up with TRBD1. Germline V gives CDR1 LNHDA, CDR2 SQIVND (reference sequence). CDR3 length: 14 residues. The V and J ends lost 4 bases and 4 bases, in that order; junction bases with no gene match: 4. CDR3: CASSKGQINQPQHF. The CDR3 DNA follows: TGTGCCAGTAGTAAGGGACAGATAAATCAGCCCCAGCATTTT.

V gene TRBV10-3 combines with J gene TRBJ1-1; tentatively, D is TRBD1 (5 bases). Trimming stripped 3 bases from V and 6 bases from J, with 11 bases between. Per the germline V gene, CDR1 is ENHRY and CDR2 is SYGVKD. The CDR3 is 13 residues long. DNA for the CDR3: TGTGCCATCAGTGAACCAGGGAGGTCTGAAGCTTTCTTT. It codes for CAISEPGRSEAFF.

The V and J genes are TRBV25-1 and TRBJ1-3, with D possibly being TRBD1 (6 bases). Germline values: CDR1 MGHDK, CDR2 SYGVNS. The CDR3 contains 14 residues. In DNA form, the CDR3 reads TGTGCTACGGCAGGGGAAGGGATTGGAAACACCATATATTTT. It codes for CATAGEGIGNTIYF.

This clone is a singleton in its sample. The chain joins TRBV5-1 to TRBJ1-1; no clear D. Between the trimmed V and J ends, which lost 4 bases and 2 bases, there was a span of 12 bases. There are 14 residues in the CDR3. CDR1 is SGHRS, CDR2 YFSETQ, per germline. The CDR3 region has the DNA TGCGCCAGCAGCCCTACGTCTGGTAACACTGAAGCTTTCTTT. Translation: CASSPTSGNTEAFF.

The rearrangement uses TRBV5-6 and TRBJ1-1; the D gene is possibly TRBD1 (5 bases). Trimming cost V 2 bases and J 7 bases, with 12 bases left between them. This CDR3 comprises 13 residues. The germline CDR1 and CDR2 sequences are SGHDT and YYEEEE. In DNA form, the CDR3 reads TGTGCCAGCAGCTTCGATCGGGGGGATGAAGCTTTCTTT. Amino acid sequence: CASSFDRGDEAFF. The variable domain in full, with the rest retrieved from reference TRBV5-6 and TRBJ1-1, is DAGVTQSPTHLIKTRGQQVTLRCSPKSGHDTVSWYQQALGQGPQFIFQYYEEEERQRGNFPDRFSGHQFPNYSSELNVNALLLGDSALYLCASSFDRGDEAFFGQGTRLTVV.

CDR3 bases: TGTGCCAGCAGTTATACCGGGGGAAGCAATCAGCCCCAGCATTTT. Amino acids: CASSYTGGSNQPQHF. The rearrangement joins TRBV6-5 to TRBJ1-5, with D perhaps matching TRBD1 (5 bases). Germline loops: CDR1 MNHEY, CDR2 SVGAGI. Trimming removed 3 bases from V and 1 base from J, with 10 bases in between. The CDR3 contains 15 residues.

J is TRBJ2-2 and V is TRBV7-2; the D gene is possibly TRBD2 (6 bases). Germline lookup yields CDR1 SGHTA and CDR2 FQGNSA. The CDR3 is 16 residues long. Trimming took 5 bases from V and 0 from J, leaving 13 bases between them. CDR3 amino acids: CASSGAGTANTGELFF. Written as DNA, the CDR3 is TGTGCCAGCAGCGGCGCCGGGACTGCGAACACCGGGGAGCTGTTTTTT.

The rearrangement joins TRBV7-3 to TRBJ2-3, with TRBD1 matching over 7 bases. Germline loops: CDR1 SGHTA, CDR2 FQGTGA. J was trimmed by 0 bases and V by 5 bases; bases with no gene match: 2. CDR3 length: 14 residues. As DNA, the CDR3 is TGTGCCAGCAGCACAGGGGCAAGCACAGATACGCAGTATTTT. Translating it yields CASSTGASTDTQYF.

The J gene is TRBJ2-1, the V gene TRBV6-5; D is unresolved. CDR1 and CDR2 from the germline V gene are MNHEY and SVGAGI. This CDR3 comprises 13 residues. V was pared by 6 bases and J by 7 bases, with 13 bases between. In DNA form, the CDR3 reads TGTGCCAGCAGAACCCTTCTGGGTAATGAGCAGTTCTTC. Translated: CASRTLLGNEQFF.

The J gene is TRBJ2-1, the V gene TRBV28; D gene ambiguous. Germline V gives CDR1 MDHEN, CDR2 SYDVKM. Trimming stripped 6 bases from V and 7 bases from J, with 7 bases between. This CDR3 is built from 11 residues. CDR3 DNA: TGTGCCAGCAGCGAGAGGAATGAGCAGTTCTTC. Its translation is CASSERNEQFF.

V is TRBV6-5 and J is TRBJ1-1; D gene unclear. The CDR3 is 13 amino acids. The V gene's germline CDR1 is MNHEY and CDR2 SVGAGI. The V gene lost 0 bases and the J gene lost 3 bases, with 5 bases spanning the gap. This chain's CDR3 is CASSYSAYTEAFF. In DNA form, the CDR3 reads TGTGCCAGCAGTTACTCGGCCTACACTGAAGCTTTCTTT.

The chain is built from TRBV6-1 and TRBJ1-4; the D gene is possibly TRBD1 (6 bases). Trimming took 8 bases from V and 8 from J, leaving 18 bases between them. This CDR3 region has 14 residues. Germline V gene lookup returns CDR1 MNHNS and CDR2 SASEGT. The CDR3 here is CASDTGGTPEKLFF. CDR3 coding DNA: TGTGCCAGCGATACCGGGGGGACACCAGAAAAACTGTTTTTT.

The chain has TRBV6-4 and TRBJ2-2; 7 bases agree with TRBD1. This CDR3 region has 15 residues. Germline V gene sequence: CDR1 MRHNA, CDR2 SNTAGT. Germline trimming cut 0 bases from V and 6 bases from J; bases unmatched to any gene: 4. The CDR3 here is CASSDSRQGAGELFF. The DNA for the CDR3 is TGTGCCAGCAGTGACTCGCGCCAGGGGGCCGGGGAGCTGTTTTTT.

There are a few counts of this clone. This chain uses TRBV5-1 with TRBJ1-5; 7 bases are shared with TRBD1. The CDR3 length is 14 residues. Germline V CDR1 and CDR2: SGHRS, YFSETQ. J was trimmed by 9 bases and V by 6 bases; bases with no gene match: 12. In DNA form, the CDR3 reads TGCGCCAGCACTCTTTCCGGGACAGAGACGCCCCAGCATTTT. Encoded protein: CASTLSGTETPQHF.

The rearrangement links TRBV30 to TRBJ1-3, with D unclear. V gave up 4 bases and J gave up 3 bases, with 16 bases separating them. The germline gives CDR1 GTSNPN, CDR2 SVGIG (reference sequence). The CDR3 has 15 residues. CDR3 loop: CAWTTPPRSGNTIYF. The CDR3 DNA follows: TGTGCCTGGACCACCCCCCCCAGGAGTGGAAACACCATATATTTT.

The DNA of the CDR3 is TGTGCCAGCAGCCAATTTTTCGGGGGGGGAATCTACAATGAGCAGTTCTTC. It specifies CASSQFFGGGIYNEQFF. The chain couples TRBV14 to TRBJ2-1, with 8 bases that match TRBD2. The V gene end was trimmed by 2 bases and the J gene end by 3 bases; junction bases not matched to a gene: 9. Germline lookup yields CDR1 SGHDN and CDR2 FVKESK. The CDR3 consists of 17 residues. Full variable domain (missing parts from reference TRBV14 and TRBJ2-1): EAGVTQFPSHSVIEKGQTVTLRCDPISGHDNLYWYRRVMGKEIKFLLHFVKESKQDESGMPNNRFLAERTGGTYSTLKVQPAELEDSGVYFCASSQFFGGGIYNEQFFGPGTRLTVL.

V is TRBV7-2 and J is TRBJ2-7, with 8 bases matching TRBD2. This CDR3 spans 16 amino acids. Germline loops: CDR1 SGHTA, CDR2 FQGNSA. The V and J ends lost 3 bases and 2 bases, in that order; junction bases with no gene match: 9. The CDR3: CASSFSGDPDPYEQYF. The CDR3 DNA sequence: TGTGCCAGCAGCTTTAGCGGGGACCCAGACCCCTACGAGCAGTACTTC.

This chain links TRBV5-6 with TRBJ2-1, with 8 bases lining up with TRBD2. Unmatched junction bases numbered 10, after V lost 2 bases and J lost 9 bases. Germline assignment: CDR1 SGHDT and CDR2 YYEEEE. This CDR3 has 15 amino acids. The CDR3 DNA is TGTGCCAGCAGCTTAGAGGGCGGGAGGACGGGTGAGCAGTTCTTC. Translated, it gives CASSLEGGRTGEQFF.

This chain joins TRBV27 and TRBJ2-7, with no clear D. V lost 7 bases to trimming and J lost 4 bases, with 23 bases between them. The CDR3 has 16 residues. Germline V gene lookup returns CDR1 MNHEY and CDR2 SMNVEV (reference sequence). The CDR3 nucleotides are TGTGCCAGCACCCCTGGGCTTTCCGTACCCCCTTACGAGCAGTACTTC. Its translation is CASTPGLSVPPYEQYF.

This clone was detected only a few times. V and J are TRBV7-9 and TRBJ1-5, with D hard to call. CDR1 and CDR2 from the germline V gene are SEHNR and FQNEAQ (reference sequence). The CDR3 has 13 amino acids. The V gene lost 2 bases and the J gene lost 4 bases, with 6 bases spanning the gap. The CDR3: CASSLSSNQPQHF. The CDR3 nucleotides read TGTGCCAGCAGCTTATCCAGTAATCAGCCCCAGCATTTT. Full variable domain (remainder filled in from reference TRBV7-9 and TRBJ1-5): DTGVSQNPRHKITKRGQNVTFRCDPISEHNRLYWYRQTLGQGPEFLTYFQNEAQLEKSRLLSDRFSAERPKGSFSTLEIQRTEQGDSAMYLCASSLSSNQPQHFGDGTRLSIL.

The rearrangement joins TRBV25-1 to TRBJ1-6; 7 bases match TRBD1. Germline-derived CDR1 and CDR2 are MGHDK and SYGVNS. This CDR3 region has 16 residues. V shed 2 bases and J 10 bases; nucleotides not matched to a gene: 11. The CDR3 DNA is TGTGCCAGCAGTGAAACAGGGGCAGGATGGAGGTCACCCCTCCACTTT. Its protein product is CASSETGAGWRSPLHF.

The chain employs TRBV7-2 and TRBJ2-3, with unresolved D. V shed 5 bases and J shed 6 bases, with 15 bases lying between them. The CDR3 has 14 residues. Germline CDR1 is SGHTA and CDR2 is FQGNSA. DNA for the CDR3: TGTGCCAGCAGCCCAACCCGCCAGTCCGATACGCAGTATTTT. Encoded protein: CASSPTRQSDTQYF. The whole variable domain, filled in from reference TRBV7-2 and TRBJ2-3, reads GAGVSQSPSNKVTEKGKDVELRCDPISGHTALYWYRQSLGQGLEFLIYFQGNSAPDKSGLPSDRFSAERTGGSVSTLTIQRTQQEDSAVYLCASSPTRQSDTQYFGPGTRLTVL.

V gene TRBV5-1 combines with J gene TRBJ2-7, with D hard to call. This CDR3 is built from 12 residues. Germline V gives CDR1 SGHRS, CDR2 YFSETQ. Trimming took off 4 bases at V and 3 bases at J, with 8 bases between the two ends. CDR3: CASSEVSYEQYF. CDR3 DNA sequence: TGCGCCAGCAGCGAGGTGAGCTACGAGCAGTACTTC.

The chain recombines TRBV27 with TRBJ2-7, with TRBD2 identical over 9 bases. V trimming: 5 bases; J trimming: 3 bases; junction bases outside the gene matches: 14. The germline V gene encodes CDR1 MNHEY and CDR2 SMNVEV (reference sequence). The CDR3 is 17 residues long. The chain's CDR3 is CASSSRPLAGLNYEQYF. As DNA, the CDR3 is TGTGCCAGCAGTAGCCGCCCTCTAGCGGGGCTAAACTACGAGCAGTACTTC.

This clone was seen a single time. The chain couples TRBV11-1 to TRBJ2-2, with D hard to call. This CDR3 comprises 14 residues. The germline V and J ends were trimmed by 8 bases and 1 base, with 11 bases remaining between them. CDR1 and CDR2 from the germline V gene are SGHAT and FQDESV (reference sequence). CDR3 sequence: CASSRVMNTGELFF. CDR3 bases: TGTGCCAGCTCAAGGGTCATGAACACCGGGGAGCTGTTTTTT.

The CDR3 nucleotides read TGCGCCAGCAGCTTGGCTGGCGGGGGAACTGAAGCTTTCTTT. Its protein is CASSLAGGGTEAFF. V gene TRBV5-1 combines with J gene TRBJ1-1; possible D gene TRBD1, 5 bases. The CDR3 has 14 residues. Between the trimmed V and J ends, which lost 0 bases and 5 bases, there was a span of 11 bases. In germline, CDR1 is SGHRS, CDR2 YFSETQ.